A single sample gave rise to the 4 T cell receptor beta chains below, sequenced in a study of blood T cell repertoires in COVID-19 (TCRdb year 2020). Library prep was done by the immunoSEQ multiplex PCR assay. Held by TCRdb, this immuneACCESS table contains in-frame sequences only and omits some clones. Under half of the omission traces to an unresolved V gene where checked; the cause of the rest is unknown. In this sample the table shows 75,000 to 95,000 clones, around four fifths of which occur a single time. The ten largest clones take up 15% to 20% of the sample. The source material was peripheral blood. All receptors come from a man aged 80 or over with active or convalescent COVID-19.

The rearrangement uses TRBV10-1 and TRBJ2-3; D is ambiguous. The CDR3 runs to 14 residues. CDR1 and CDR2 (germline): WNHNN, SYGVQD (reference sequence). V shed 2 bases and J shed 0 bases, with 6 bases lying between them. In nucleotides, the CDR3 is TGCGCCAGCAGTGAGGGGCTAAGCACAGATACGCAGTATTTT. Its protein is CASSEGLSTDTQYF.

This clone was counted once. The CDR3 region is CASSLRQGNTGELFF. CDR3 sequence (DNA): TGCGCCAGCAGCCTTCGACAGGGGAACACCGGGGAGCTGTTTTTT. The chain couples TRBV5-1 to TRBJ2-2, with 7 bases lining up with TRBD1. The CDR3 is made up of 15 amino acids. Germline loops: CDR1 SGHRS, CDR2 YFSETQ. Trimming cost V 4 bases and J 1 base; bases outside gene matches: 4.

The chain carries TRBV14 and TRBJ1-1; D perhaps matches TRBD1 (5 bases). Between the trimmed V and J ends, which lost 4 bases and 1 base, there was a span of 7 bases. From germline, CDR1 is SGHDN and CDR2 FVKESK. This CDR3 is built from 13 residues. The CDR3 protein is CASSRGGNTEAFF. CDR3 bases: TGTGCCAGCAGCCGCGGGGGGAACACTGAAGCTTTCTTT.

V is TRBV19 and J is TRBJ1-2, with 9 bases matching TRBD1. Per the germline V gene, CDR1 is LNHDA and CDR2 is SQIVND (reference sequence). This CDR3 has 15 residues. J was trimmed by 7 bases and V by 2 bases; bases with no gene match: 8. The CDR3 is CASSITPTGGLGYTF. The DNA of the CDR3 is TGTGCCAGTAGTATAACTCCCACAGGGGGCCTTGGCTACACCTTC.